The 2 T cell receptor beta chains below come from one sample, sequenced in a study of technical replicates of blood from several donors. The protocol was immunoSEQ multiplex PCR, while the TCRdb copy is restricted to in-frame clones and leaves out a portion. The sample yields tens of thousands of clones, 95% seen once. Sequenced input: T cells isolated from PBMCs. These receptors came from a human donor in good health.

This rearrangement joins TRBV7-6 to TRBJ2-5; TRBD1 might be the D (6 bases). Germline lookup yields CDR1 SGHVS and CDR2 FNYEAQ. CDR3 length: 17 residues. Trimming pared 2 bases from V and 4 bases from J, leaving 20 bases between. CDR3 DNA sequence: TGTGCCAGCAGCTTATCGCCTAATTCAGGGGCAGGAGAGACCCAGTACTTC. Residues: CASSLSPNSGAGETQYF.

The genes are TRBV27 and TRBJ2-7; D may be TRBD1 (5 bases). This CDR3 has 14 residues. Per germline, CDR1 MNHEY and CDR2 SMNVEV (reference sequence). Between the trimmed V and J ends, which lost 2 bases and 2 bases, there was a span of 10 bases. The CDR3 reads CASSLTTGAYEQYF. CDR3 nucleotides: TGTGCCAGCAGTTTAACTACAGGAGCCTACGAGCAGTACTTC.